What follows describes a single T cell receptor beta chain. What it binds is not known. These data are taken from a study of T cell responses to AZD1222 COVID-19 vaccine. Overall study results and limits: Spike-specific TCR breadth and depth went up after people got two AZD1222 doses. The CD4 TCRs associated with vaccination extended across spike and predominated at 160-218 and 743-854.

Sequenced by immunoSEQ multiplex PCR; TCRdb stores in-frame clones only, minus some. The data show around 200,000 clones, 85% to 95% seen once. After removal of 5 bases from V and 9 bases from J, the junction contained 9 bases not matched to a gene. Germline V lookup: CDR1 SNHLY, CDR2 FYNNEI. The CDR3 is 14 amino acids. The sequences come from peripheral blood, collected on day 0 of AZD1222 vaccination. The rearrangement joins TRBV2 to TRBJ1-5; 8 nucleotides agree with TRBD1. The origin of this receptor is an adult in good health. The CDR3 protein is CASSSGTGLGPQHF. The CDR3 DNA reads TGTGCCAGCAGTTCCGGGACAGGCCTGGGGCCCCAGCATTTT.